The clone carrying this T cell receptor beta chain has just one count. Its target is unknown. Additional DNA sequences in this sample encode the identical CDR3. This sample was included in a study of shared clonotypes between healthy human individuals. Study-wide results and limits: When compared with the clonotypes that were shared by all four sorted-subset donors, the non-shared clonotypes turned out to have lower generation probabilities. Large depth notwithstanding, sorted-subset sequencing proved incomplete by rarefaction.

The repertoire was sequenced with immunoSEQ multiplex PCR; TCRdb's copy has only in-frame clones and lacks some. Among a few million clones listed, under 97% were seen once. The source is a man in his late teens or twenties in good health. The sequenced material came from naive CD4+ T cells sorted from blood. Subset indicated: CD45RA+ positively selected.

CDR3 sequence reads: CASSLEGRSPLHF. The DNA for the CDR3 is TGTGCCAGCAGCTTAGAAGGGAGGTCACCCCTCCACTTT. The rearrangement uses TRBV7-9 and TRBJ1-6; D not certain. CDR1 is SEHNR and CDR2 is FQNEAQ in the germline V gene (reference sequence). Trimming took 1 base from V and 10 from J, leaving 8 bases between them. CDR3 length: 13 amino acids.